These T cell receptor beta chains were read from a single sample in a study of neurological immune-mediated disorders. TCRdb used MiXCR to reprocess the 5' RACE reads, holding one entry per CDR3 protein. The sample contains about 62,000 distinct CDR3 sequences, 3.5% to 4.5% of which appear only once. Sample: PBMCs. Receptors originate from a woman between 45 and 60 years old with multiple sclerosis. Each CDR3 is given with its conserved first and last residue. Fields, in order: CDR3 protein, CDR3 DNA, J gene, D gene, V gene, clone size. A D gene is named only where the DNA matches it firmly. Where a row states a size, it is once, few, many or the class of an expanded clone; other rows omit it.

CSASLDRVSGELFF | TGCAGTGCTAGTTTGGACAGGGTTTCCGGGGAGCTGTTTTTT | TRBJ2-2 | TRBD1 | TRBV20-1 | few
CASSPLEQAWNGELFF | TGTGCCAGCAGCCCCTTGGAGCAAGCGTGGAACGGGGAGCTGTTTTTT | TRBJ2-2 | NA | TRBV14 | NA
CASSVAWGSANYGYTF | TGTGCCAGCAGCGTAGCTTGGGGTTCAGCTAACTATGGCTACACCTTC | TRBJ1-2 | NA | TRBV9 | many
CASSLQAGSYNEQFF | TGTGCCAGCAGCTTGCAAGCGGGCTCCTACAATGAGCAGTTCTTC | TRBJ2-1 | NA | TRBV11-3 | NA
CSARPTRGNQPQHF | TGCAGTGCTAGACCTACTAGGGGCAATCAGCCCCAGCATTTT | TRBJ1-5 | NA | TRBV20-1 | many
CASSPPGRAMNTEAFF | TGTGCCAGCTCACCACCGGGGAGGGCTATGAACACTGAAGCTTTCTTT | TRBJ1-1 | NA | TRBV18 | NA
CSARSGLAGRETQYF | TGCAGTGCTAGGTCGGGACTAGCTGGGCGGGAGACCCAGTACTTC | TRBJ2-5 | TRBD2 | TRBV20-1 | many
CASLQGRIGNTEAFF | TGTGCCAGCCTGCAGGGCCGAATTGGGAACACTGAAGCTTTCTTT | TRBJ1-1 | NA | TRBV7-2 | many
CASSPNSGKTYEQYF | TGTGCCAGCTCACCCAATAGCGGGAAGACTTACGAGCAGTACTTC | TRBJ2-7 | TRBD2 | TRBV18 | few
CASSKVRGGRDTQYF | TGTGCCAGCAGCAAAGTGCGCGGCGGGAGAGATACGCAGTATTTT | TRBJ2-3 | TRBD2 | TRBV7-2 | many
CASSLGNSGKTIYF | TGCGCCAGCAGCTTGGGCAACTCTGGAAAAACCATATATTTT | TRBJ1-3 | NA | TRBV5-1 | NA
CASSNRYEQYF | TGTGCCAGTAGTAACAGGTACGAGCAGTACTTC | TRBJ2-7 | NA | TRBV19 | few
CASSPRGDRATGEQYF | TGTGCCAGCAGCCCAAGGGGGGACAGGGCCACGGGCGAGCAGTACTTC | TRBJ2-7 | TRBD1 | TRBV7-2 | many
CASSQDVSVNEQFF | TGTGCCAGCAGCCAAGACGTTAGCGTCAATGAGCAGTTCTTC | TRBJ2-1 | NA | TRBV4-2 | many
CASSRRTGGLITEAFF | TGTGCCAGCAGCAGAAGGACGGGCGGGTTGATAACTGAAGCTTTCTTT | TRBJ1-1 | NA | TRBV7-3 | many
CASSEGAYGYTF | TGTGCCAGCAGTGAGGGGGCCTATGGCTACACCTTC | TRBJ1-2 | NA | TRBV2 | NA
CASSLGGGRPQNF | TGTGCCAGCAGTTTAGGAGGGGGGCGGCCCCAGAATTTT | TRBJ1-5 | NA | TRBV12-3/TRBV12-4 | NA
CASSRQGDTQYF | TGTGCCAGCAGTCGACAGGGGGATACGCAGTATTTT | TRBJ2-3 | TRBD1 | TRBV12-3/TRBV12-4 | many
CASRVSYEQYF | TGTGCCAGCAGGGTCTCCTACGAGCAGTACTTC | TRBJ2-7 | NA | TRBV2 | many
CSARDPAGTRRSYGYTF | TGCAGTGCTAGAGACCCCGCGGGAACAAGGCGATCCTATGGCTACACCTTC | TRBJ1-2 | NA | TRBV20-1 | few
CASSRSSGANVLTF | TGTGCCAGCAGTAGAAGCTCTGGGGCCAACGTCCTGACTTTC | TRBJ2-6 | NA | TRBV6-4 | few
CASSPDRGNGYTF | TGTGCCAGCTCACCAGACAGGGGCAATGGCTACACCTTC | TRBJ1-2 | TRBD1 | TRBV18 | few
CASSQDSWTGQETQYF | TGTGCCAGCAGCCAAGACTCATGGACAGGACAAGAGACCCAGTACTTC | TRBJ2-5 | TRBD1 | TRBV14 | many
CASRAKGLDSPLNF | TGTGCCAGCAGAGCGAAGGGCCTTGATTCACCCCTCAACTTT | TRBJ1-6 | NA | TRBV25-1 | few
CAISDWSPSSGNTIYF | TGTGCCATCAGTGATTGGAGCCCAAGCTCTGGAAACACCATATATTTT | TRBJ1-3 | NA | TRBV10-3 | NA
CASSLRTEDSNQPQNF | TGTGCCAGCAGCTTGCGGACAGAAGATAGCAATCAGCCCCAGAATTTT | TRBJ1-5 | NA | TRBV7-8 | NA
CASSPNSLEQFF | TGTGCCAGCAGCCCCAACAGCCTGGAGCAGTTCTTC | TRBJ2-1 | NA | TRBV11-3 | many
CASSFRDRGSYGYTF | TGTGCCAGCAGCTTCCGGGACAGGGGTTCCTATGGCTACACCTTC | TRBJ1-2 | TRBD1 | TRBV7-8 | NA
CASSPTGTFSYEQYF | TGTGCCAGCAGTCCTACCGGGACATTCTCCTACGAGCAGTACTTC | TRBJ2-7 | NA | TRBV12-3/TRBV12-4 | many
CASSLSRGTSTEAFF | TGTGCCAGCAGTTTAAGCCGGGGCACAAGCACTGAAGCTTTCTTT | TRBJ1-1 | NA | TRBV27 | NA
CASSRTAADTQYF | TGTGCCAGCAGCCGGACAGCCGCCGATACGCAGTATTTT | TRBJ2-3 | NA | TRBV5-6 | many
CASGLMWGGDRSNQPQHF | TGTGCTAGTGGTTTGATGTGGGGGGGAGACCGGAGCAATCAGCCCCAGCATTTT | TRBJ1-5 | NA | TRBV12-5 | NA
CSVEHTGELFF | TGCAGCGTTGAGCACACCGGGGAGCTGTTTTTT | TRBJ2-2 | NA | TRBV29-1 | many